The rows below give T cell receptor beta chains drawn from one sample of a study of cytomegalovirus exposure and HLA in healthy donors. Here immunoSEQ multiplex PCR was the method, and the copy in TCRdb shows in-frame clones only, minus some. The sample includes some 320,000 clones, 87% seen only once; the top ten take approximately 1%. The sequencing input was PBMCs. These receptor sequences come from a woman aged 25 to 39 in good health and CMV-seropositive. CDR3s include the opening cysteine and the closing phenylalanine or tryptophan. D genes are given only for firm matches. Part of the rows lack a size; the others show once, few, many or a class for expanded clones.

>NA|TRBV7-2|TRBD2|TRBJ2-1
CASSLTPGGLYNEQFF
TGTGCCAGCAGCTTGACCCCGGGGGGGTTATACAATGAGCAGTTCTTC
>NA|TRBV6-5|NA|TRBJ2-7
CASSTHRFGSYEQYF
TGTGCCAGCAGCACCCATCGTTTTGGCTCCTACGAGCAGTACTTC
>NA|TRBV27|TRBD2|TRBJ2-7
CASRPGLAEYEQYF
TGTGCCAGCAGACCGGGACTAGCGGAATACGAGCAGTACTTC
>NA|TRBV18|NA|TRBJ2-5
CASSPVRQTNQETQYF
TGTGCCAGCTCACCAGTCAGACAGACCAACCAAGAGACCCAGTACTTC
>NA|TRBV30|NA|TRBJ1-2
CAWRRVGSDYGYTF
TGTGCCTGGAGAAGAGTCGGGTCTGACTATGGCTACACCTTC
>NA|TRBV11-3|NA|TRBJ1-3
CASSLQSGNTIYF
TGTGCCAGCAGCTTACAATCTGGAAACACCATATATTTT
>NA|TRBV7-8|NA|TRBJ1-1
CASSFLGVGMNTEAFF
TGTGCCAGCAGCTTTTTGGGGGTAGGGATGAACACTGAAGCTTTCTTT
>NA|TRBV30|NA|TRBJ1-3
CAWSVLVGNTIYF
TGTGCCTGGAGTGTCCTTGTAGGAAACACCATATATTTT
>NA|TRBV7-9|NA|TRBJ2-3
CASSLRQAASTDTQYF
TGTGCCAGCAGCTTACGCCAAGCGGCTAGCACAGATACGCAGTATTTT
>NA|TRBV2|NA|TRBJ1-5
CASSEGRNNQPQHF
TGTGCCAGCAGTGAAGGGCGAAACAATCAGCCCCAGCATTTT
>NA|TRBV28|TRBD2|TRBJ2-3
CASSPLGSGVSTDTQYF
TGTGCCAGCAGCCCCCTGGGAAGCGGGGTCAGCACAGATACGCAGTATTTT
>NA|TRBV28|TRBD2|TRBJ2-3
CASSSGGDSTDTQYF
TGTGCCAGCAGTAGCGGGGGGGATAGCACAGATACGCAGTATTTT
>NA|TRBV27|TRBD2|TRBJ2-7
CASSFRTSGTSSYEQYF
TGTGCCAGCAGTTTCCGGACTAGCGGGACCAGCTCCTACGAGCAGTACTTC
>NA|TRBV28|NA|TRBJ2-2
CASSFFGVGTGELFF
TGTGCCAGCAGTTTTTTTGGGGTCGGCACCGGGGAGCTGTTTTTT
>few|TRBV9|NA|TRBJ1-6
CASSVDWTANSPLHF
TGTGCCAGCAGCGTAGATTGGACAGCGAATTCACCCCTCCACTTT
>NA|TRBV11-2|NA|TRBJ2-7
CASSLARGETYEQYF
TGTGCCAGCAGCTTAGCAAGGGGGGAGACCTACGAGCAGTACTTC
>NA|TRBV2|NA|TRBJ1-2
CASRGLTTNYGYTF
TGTGCCAGCAGGGGACTCACAACTAACTATGGCTACACCTTC
>NA|TRBV28|NA|TRBJ2-7
CASSLSGITYEQYF
TGTGCCAGCAGTTTATCAGGGATAACCTACGAGCAGTACTTC
>NA|TRBV28|NA|TRBJ1-6
CASSFLGQQFDSPLHF
TGTGCCAGCAGTTTCTTGGGTCAGCAGTTCGATTCACCCCTCCACTTT
>NA|TRBV7-2|TRBD2|TRBJ2-7
CASSLGTSGRAREQYF
TGTGCCAGCAGCTTAGGGACTAGCGGGAGGGCGAGGGAGCAGTACTTC
>NA|TRBV7-9|TRBD2|TRBJ2-5
CASSPRLAQETQYF
TGTGCCAGCAGCCCTAGACTAGCCCAAGAGACCCAGTACTTC
>few|TRBV7-7|TRBD2|TRBJ2-1
CASSLGTSGGANEQFF
TGTGCCAGCAGCTTAGGGACTAGCGGGGGGGCCAATGAGCAGTTCTTC
>NA|TRBV5-6|NA|TRBJ1-5
CASSQTGFDQPQHF
TGTGCCAGCAGTCAAACCGGATTCGATCAGCCCCAGCATTTT
>NA|TRBV5-6|NA|TRBJ1-4
CASSLWGANEKLFF
TGTGCCAGCAGCTTGTGGGGGGCAAATGAAAAACTGTTTTTT
>NA|TRBV11-2|NA|TRBJ2-1
CASSLSGGGNEQFF
TGTGCCAGCAGCTTATCGGGTGGGGGGAATGAGCAGTTCTTC
>NA|TRBV5-6|NA|TRBJ2-7
CASSLPTGSPSEQYF
TGTGCCAGCAGCTTGCCCACAGGGTCCCCCTCCGAGCAGTACTTC
>NA|TRBV29-1|TRBD1|TRBJ2-2
CSAMGTGATGELFF
TGCAGCGCCATGGGGACAGGGGCCACCGGGGAGCTGTTTTTT
>NA|TRBV4-3|NA|TRBJ2-1
CASSQGGTVNEQFF
TGCGCCAGCAGCCAAGGTGGAACCGTCAATGAGCAGTTCTTC
>NA|TRBV9|NA|TRBJ2-2
CASSVAGSDTGELFF
TGTGCCAGCAGCGTAGCAGGGTCAGACACCGGGGAGCTGTTTTTT
>NA|TRBV19|TRBD1|TRBJ2-3
CASSTTGGGTDTQYF
TGTGCCAGTAGTACTACAGGGGGCGGGACAGATACGCAGTATTTT
>NA|TRBV2|NA|TRBJ2-5
CASIAGETQYF
TGTGCCAGCATCGCTGGAGAGACCCAGTACTTC
>NA|TRBV11-3|NA|TRBJ1-2
CASSFVGGPGTKGYTF
TGTGCCAGCAGCTTCGTGGGGGGGCCGGGTACGAAGGGCTACACCTTC
>NA|TRBV9|TRBD1|TRBJ1-1
CASSARGQGNTEAFF
TGTGCCAGCAGCGCGAGGGGGCAGGGGAACACTGAAGCTTTCTTT
>NA|TRBV7-2|TRBD2|TRBJ2-1
CASSPPGLAGGPNNEQFF
TGTGCCAGCAGCCCGCCGGGACTAGCGGGAGGGCCAAACAATGAGCAGTTCTTC
>NA|TRBV29-1|NA|TRBJ2-7
CSARSAGPKIEQYF
TGCAGCGCCCGCTCGGCCGGACCCAAGATCGAGCAGTACTTC
>NA|TRBV4-1|TRBD1|TRBJ2-7
CASSQTRTGGYEQYF
TGCGCCAGCAGCCAAACCCGGACAGGGGGCTACGAGCAGTACTTC
>NA|TRBV27|TRBD2|TRBJ2-3
CASSLGLAEDTQYF
TGTGCCAGCAGTTTGGGACTAGCGGAGGATACGCAGTATTTT
>NA|TRBV5-6|NA|TRBJ2-4
CASSLGAASRAKNIQYF
TGTGCCAGCAGCTTGGGGGCGGCTAGTAGAGCCAAAAACATTCAGTACTTC
>few|TRBV30|NA|TRBJ2-7
CAWSVSPYEQYF
TGTGCCTGGAGTGTAAGCCCGTACGAGCAGTACTTC
>NA|TRBV27|NA|TRBJ2-4
CASSSPSYTAKNIQYF
TGTGCCAGCAGTTCCCCGTCCTATACAGCCAAAAACATTCAGTACTTC
>NA|TRBV5-1|NA|TRBJ1-3
CASSLYGDAGNTIYF
TGCGCCAGCAGCTTGTACGGGGATGCTGGAAACACCATATATTTT
>NA|TRBV7-6|TRBD2|TRBJ2-1
CASSPKREGRYEQFF
TGTGCCAGCAGCCCTAAGCGGGAGGGCCGGTATGAGCAGTTCTTC
>NA|TRBV13|NA|TRBJ1-2
CASSSPLDSYGYTF
TGTGCCAGCAGCTCGCCCCTTGACAGCTATGGCTACACCTTC
>NA|TRBV4-1|NA|TRBJ2-3
CASSQEGGGRTDTQYF
TGCGCCAGCAGCCAAGAGGGCGGAGGGAGGACAGATACGCAGTATTTT
>NA|TRBV27|TRBD1|TRBJ2-7
CASSSTGLEQYF
TGTGCCAGCAGTTCGACAGGGTTGGAGCAGTACTTC
>NA|TRBV2|NA|TRBJ2-1
CASKIINEQFF
TGTGCCAGCAAGATAATCAATGAGCAGTTCTTC
>NA|TRBV27|NA|TRBJ2-3
CASSLGTPDTQYF
TGTGCCAGCAGTTTAGGGACTCCAGATACGCAGTATTTT
>NA|TRBV19|TRBD1|TRBJ2-1
CASTKARDSSYNEQFF
TGTGCCAGTACCAAGGCCCGGGACAGCTCCTACAATGAGCAGTTCTTC